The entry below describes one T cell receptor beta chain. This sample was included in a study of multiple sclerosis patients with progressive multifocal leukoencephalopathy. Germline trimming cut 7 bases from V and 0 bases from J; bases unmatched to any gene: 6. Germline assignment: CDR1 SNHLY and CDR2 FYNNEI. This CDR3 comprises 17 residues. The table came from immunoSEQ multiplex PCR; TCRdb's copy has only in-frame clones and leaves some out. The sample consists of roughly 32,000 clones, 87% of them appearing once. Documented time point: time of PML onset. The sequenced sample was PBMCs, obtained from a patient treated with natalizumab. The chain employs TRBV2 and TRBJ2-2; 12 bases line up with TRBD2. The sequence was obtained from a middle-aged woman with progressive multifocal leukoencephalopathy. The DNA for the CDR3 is TGTGCCAGCACCCGGACTAGCGGGGCTTCGAACACCGGGGAGCTGTTTTTT. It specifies CASTRTSGASNTGELFF.